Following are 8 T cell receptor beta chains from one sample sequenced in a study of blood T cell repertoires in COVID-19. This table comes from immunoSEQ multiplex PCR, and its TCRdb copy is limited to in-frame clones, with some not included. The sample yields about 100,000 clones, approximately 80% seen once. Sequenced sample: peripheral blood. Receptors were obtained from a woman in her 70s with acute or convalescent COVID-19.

The CDR3 loop is CASSDRALREKLFF. The CDR3 DNA is TGTGCCAGCAGCGACAGGGCTTTGAGGGAAAAACTGTTTTTT. The chain is built from TRBV5-5 and TRBJ1-4, with 7 bases matching TRBD1. Germline V gene sequence: CDR1 SGHKS, CDR2 YYEKEE (reference sequence). The junction had 8 bases not matched to a gene; V was cut back by 4 bases and J by 8 bases. The CDR3 loop spans 14 amino acids.

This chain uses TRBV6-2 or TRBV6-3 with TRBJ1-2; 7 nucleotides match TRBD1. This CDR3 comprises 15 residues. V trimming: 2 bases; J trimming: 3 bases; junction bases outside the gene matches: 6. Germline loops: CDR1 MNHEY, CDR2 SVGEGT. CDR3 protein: CASSYPGQLHYGYTF. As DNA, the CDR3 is TGTGCCAGCAGTTACCCGGGACAGCTCCACTATGGCTACACCTTC.

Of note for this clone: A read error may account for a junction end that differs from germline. CDR3 nucleotides: TGTGCCAGAAGTTACCAGGACTTCAGCTCCTATGATTCACCCCTCCACTTT. Translation: CARSYQDFSSYDSPLHF. V gene TRBV5-3 combines with J gene TRBJ1-6; D call uncertain. TRBV5-3 qualifies as an ORF whose function is uncertain. The CDR3 consists of 17 residues.

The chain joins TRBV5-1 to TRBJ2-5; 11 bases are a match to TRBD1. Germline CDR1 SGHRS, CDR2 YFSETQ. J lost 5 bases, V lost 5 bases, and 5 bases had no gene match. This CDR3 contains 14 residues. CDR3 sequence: CASRRTGGTETQYF. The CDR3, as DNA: TGCGCCAGCAGAAGGACAGGGGGCACGGAGACCCAGTACTTC.

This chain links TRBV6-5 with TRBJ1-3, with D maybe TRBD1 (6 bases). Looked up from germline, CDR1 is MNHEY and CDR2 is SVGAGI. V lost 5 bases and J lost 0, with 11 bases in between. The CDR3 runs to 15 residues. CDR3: CASSTGYSSGNTIYF. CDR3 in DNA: TGTGCCAGCAGTACAGGGTATAGCTCTGGAAACACCATATATTTT.

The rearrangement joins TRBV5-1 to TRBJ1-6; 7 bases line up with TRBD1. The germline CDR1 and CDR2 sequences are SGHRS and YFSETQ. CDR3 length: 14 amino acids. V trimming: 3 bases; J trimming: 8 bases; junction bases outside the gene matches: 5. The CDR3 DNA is TGCGCCAGCAGCTCATTAACAGGGGATTCACCCCTCCACTTT. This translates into CASSSLTGDSPLHF.

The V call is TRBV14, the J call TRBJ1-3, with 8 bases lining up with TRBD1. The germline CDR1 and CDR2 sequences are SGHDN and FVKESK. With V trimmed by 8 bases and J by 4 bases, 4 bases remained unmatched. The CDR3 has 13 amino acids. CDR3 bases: TGTGCCAGCGGGACAGGCGGCGGAAACACCATATATTTT. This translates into CASGTGGGNTIYF.

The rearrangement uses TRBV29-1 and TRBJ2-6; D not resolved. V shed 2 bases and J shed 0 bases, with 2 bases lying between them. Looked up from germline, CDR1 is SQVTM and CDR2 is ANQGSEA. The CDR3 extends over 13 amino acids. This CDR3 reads CSVERSGANVLTF. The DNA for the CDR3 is TGCAGCGTTGAACGCTCTGGGGCCAACGTCCTGACTTTC.